The entry below gives a single T cell receptor (beta chain) sequence along with its context. The antigen remains undetermined. This CDR3 is 15 amino acids long. V gave up 5 bases and J gave up 2 bases; unmatched junction bases: 6. CDR1 and CDR2 from the germline V gene are SEHNR and FQNEAQ (reference sequence). The sample belongs to a study of T cells after posttransplantation cyclophosphamide. This related bone marrow graft donor gave peripheral blood on the day of marrow donation. Study-wide points: Recipient CMV seropositivity and CMV reactivation strongly tracked TRB clonality.

Sequencing used immunoSEQ multiplex PCR; TCRdb keeps in-frame clones, though not all of them. The sample lists tens of thousands of clones, 73% occurring once. The chain links TRBV7-9 to TRBJ1-3; 7 bases match TRBD1. This receptor was taken from a woman aged 55 to 70 in good health, CMV-negative, and a related stem cell transplant donor. Sequenced material: memory CD4+ T cells sorted from PBMCs. This CDR3 reads CASSLQGQTGNTIYF. DNA of the CDR3: TGTGCCAGCAGCCTACAGGGGCAAACTGGAAACACCATATATTTT.